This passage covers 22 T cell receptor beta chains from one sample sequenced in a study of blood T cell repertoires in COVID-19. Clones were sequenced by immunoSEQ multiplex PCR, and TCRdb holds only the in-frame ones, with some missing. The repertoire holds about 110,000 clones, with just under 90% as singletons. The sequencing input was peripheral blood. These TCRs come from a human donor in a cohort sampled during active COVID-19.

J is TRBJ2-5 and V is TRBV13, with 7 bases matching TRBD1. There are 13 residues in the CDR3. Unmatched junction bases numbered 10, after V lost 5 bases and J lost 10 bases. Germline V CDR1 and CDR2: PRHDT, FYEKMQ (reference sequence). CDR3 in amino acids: CASSPGDRRDQYF. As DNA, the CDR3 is TGTGCCAGCAGCCCAGGGGACAGACGAGACCAGTACTTC.

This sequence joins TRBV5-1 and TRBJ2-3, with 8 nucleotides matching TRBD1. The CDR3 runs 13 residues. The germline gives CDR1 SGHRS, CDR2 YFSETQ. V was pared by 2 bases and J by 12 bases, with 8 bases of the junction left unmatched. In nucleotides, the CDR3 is TGCGCCAGCAGCTTTCAGGGGGCTAATCTTCAGTATTTT. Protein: CASSFQGANLQYF.

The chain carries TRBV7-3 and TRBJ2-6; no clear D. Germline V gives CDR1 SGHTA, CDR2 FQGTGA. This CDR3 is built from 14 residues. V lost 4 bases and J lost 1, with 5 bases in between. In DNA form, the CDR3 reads TGTGCCAGCAGCTCTAAGTCTGGGGCCAACGTCCTGACTTTC. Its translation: CASSSKSGANVLTF.

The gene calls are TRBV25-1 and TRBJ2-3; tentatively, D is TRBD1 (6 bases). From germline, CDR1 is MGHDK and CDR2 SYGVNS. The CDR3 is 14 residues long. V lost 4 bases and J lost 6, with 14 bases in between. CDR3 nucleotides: TGTGCCAGCAGTGTCGACAGGTTTTGGGATACGCAGTATTTT. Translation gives CASSVDRFWDTQYF. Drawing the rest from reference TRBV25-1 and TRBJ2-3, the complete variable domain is EADIYQTPRYLVIGTGKKITLECSQTMGHDKMYWYQQDPGMELHLIHYSYGVNSTEKGDLSSESTVSRIRTEHFPLTLESARPSHTSQYLCASSVDRFWDTQYFGPGTRLTVL.

Here the CDR3 reads CASSLREFYEQYF. CDR3 DNA sequence: TGCGCCAGCAGCTTAAGGGAGTTCTACGAGCAGTACTTC. The genes are TRBV5-1 and TRBJ2-7, with D maybe TRBD2 (5 bases). Deletions cut 2 bases from V and 3 bases from J, with 9 bases between. Germline V gene sequence: CDR1 SGHRS, CDR2 YFSETQ. CDR3 length: 13 residues.

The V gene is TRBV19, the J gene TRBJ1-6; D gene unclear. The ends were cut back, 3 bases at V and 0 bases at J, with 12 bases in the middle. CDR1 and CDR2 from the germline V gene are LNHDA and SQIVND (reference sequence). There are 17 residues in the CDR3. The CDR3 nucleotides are TGTGCCAGTAGTATTTCGAGGAGCAGCTCCTATAATTCACCCCTCCACTTT. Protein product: CASSISRSSSYNSPLHF.

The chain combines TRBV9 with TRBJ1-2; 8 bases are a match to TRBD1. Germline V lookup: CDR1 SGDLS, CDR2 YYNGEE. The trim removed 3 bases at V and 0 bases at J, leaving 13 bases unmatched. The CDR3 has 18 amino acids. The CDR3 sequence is CASSARQGSTLANYGYTF. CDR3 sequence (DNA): TGTGCCAGCAGCGCAAGACAGGGGAGTACCCTAGCTAACTATGGCTACACCTTC.

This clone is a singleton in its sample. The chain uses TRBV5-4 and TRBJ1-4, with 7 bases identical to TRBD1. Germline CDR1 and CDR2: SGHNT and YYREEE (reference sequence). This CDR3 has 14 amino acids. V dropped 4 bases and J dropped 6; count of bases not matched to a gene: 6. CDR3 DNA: TGTGCCAGCAGCAGAGACAGGGCGGATGAAAAACTGTTTTTT. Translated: CASSRDRADEKLFF.

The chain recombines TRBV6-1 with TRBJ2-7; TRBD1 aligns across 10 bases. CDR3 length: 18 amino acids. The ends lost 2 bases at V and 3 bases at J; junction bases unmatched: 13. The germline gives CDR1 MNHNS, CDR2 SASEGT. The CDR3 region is CASSEYLRPGTGDYEQYF. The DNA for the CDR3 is TGTGCCAGCAGTGAATATTTGAGACCGGGGACAGGGGACTACGAGCAGTACTTC.

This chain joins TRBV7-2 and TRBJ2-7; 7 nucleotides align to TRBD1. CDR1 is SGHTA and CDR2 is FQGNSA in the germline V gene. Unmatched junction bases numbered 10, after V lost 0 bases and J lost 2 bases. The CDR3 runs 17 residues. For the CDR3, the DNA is TGTGCCAGCAGCTTAGCCCTCACAGGGGTCCTCACCTACGAGCAGTACTTC. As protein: CASSLALTGVLTYEQYF. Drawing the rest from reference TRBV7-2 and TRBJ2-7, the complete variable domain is GAGVSQSPSNKVTEKGKDVELRCDPISGHTALYWYRQSLGQGLEFLIYFQGNSAPDKSGLPSDRFSAERTGGSVSTLTIQRTQQEDSAVYLCASSLALTGVLTYEQYFGPGTRLTVT.

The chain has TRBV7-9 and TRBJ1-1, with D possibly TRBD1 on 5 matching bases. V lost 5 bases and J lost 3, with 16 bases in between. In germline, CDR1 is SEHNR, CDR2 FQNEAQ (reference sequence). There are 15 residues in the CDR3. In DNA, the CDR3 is TGTGCCAGCAGCCCGAGAGGACGGGGGGACACTGAAGCTTTCTTT. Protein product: CASSPRGRGDTEAFF.

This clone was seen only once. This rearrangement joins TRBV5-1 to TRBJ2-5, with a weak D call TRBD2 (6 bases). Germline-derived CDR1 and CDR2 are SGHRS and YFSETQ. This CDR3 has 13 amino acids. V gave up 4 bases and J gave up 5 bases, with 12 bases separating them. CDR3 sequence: CASSVGLTETQYF. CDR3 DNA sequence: TGCGCCAGCAGCGTGGGACTCACGGAGACCCAGTACTTC.

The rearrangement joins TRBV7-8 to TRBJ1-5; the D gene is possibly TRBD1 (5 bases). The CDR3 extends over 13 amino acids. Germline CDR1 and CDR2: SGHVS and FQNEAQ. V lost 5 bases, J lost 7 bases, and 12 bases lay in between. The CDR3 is CASSPYWGQPQHF. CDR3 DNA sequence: TGTGCCAGCAGCCCATACTGGGGCCAGCCCCAGCATTTT.

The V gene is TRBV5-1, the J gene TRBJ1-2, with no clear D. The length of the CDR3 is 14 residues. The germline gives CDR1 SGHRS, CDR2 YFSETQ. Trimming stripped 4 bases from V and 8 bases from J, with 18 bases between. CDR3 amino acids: CASSPVERARGYTF. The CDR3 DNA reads TGCGCCAGCAGCCCGGTGGAGAGGGCTCGGGGCTACACCTTC. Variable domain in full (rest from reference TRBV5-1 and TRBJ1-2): KAGVTQTPRYLIKTRGQQVTLSCSPISGHRSVSWYQQTPGQGLQFLFEYFSETQRNKGNFPGRFSGRQFSNSRSEMNVSTLELGDSALYLCASSPVERARGYTFGSGTRLTVV.

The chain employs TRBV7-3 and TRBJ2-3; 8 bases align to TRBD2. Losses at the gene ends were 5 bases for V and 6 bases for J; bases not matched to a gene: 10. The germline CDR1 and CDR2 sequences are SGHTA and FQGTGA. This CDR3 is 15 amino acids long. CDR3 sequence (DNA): TGTGCCAGCAGCCCCACGGGGGGGCTGGGGGATACGCAGTATTTT. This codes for CASSPTGGLGDTQYF.

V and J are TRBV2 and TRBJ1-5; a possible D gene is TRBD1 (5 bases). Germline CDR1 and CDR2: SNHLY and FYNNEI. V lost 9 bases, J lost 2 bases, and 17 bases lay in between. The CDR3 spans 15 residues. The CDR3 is CASRDRRGGNQPQHF. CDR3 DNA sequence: TGTGCCAGTAGAGACAGAAGAGGTGGCAATCAGCCCCAGCATTTT.

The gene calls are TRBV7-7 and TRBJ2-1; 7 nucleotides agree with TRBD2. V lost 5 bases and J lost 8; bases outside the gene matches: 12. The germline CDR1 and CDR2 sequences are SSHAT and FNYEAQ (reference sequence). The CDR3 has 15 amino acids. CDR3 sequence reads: CASSPRRGSKDEQFF. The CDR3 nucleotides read TGTGCCAGCAGCCCGCGACGCGGGAGTAAGGATGAGCAGTTCTTC.

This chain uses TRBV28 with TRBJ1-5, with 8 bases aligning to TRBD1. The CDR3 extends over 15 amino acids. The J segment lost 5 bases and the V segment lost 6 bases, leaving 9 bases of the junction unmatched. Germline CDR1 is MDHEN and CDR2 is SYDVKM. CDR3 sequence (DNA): TGTGCCAGCAGCCCTGACAGGGGAAAGGATCAGCCCCAGCATTTT. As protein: CASSPDRGKDQPQHF.

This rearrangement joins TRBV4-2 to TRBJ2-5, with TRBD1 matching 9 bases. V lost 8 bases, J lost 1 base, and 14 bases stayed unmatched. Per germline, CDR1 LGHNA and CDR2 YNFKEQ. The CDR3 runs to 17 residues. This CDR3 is CASRGGPGQGLQETQYF. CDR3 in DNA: TGTGCCAGCCGAGGGGGGCCGGGACAGGGACTCCAAGAGACCCAGTACTTC.

The CDR3 reads CASSLGGGVGTDTQYF. The DNA for the CDR3 is TGTGCCAGCAGTCTCGGCGGGGGTGTGGGCACAGATACGCAGTATTTT. The chain carries TRBV5-8 and TRBJ2-3; 7 bases map to TRBD2. Germline loops: CDR1 SGHTS, CDR2 YDEGEE. After removal of 5 bases from V and 1 base from J, the junction contained 10 bases not matched to a gene. The CDR3 loop spans 16 amino acids.

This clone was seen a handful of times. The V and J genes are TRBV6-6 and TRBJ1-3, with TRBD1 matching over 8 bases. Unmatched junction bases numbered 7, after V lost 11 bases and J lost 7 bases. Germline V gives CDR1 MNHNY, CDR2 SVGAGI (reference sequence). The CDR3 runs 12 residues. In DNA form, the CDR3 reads TGTGCCGCCTGGCAGGGGGCGAACACCATATATTTT. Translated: CAAWQGANTIYF.

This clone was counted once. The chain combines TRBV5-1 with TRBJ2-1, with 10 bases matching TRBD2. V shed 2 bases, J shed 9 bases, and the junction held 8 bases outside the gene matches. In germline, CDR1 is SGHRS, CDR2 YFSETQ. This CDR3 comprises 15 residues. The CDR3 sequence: CASSFRSGGAGEQFF. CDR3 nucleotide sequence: TGCGCCAGCAGCTTCCGGAGCGGGGGGGCCGGTGAGCAGTTCTTC.